This is a list of T cell receptor beta chains from one sample in a study of CD8+ T cells in alopecia areata. Repertoires were generated with immunoSEQ multiplex PCR, while TCRdb's copy carries only in-frame clones and drops some. The data show about 200,000 clones, with under 70% seen just once and 4% to 4.5% held by the top ten. The sequencing here drew on CD4+ T cells sorted from blood, taken at week 4, from a patient treated with tofacitinib. These receptor sequences come from a human donor with alopecia areata. Each CDR3 is given with its conserved first and last residue. The D gene is left open where the match is weak. Not every row has a clone size; where given, it reads once, few, many or a size class.

>TRBJ1-2|NA|TRBV2|13|few
TGTGCCAGCAGTTACCTGACAAGCTATGGCTACACCTTC
CASSYLTSYGYTF
>TRBJ2-7|NA|TRBV11-2|12|once
TGTGCCAGCAGCTTAGATGTCCTGGGGCAGTACTTC
CASSLDVLGQYF
>TRBJ1-6|NA|TRBV5-1|15|NA
TGCGCCAGCAGCTTGAAAACCTCCTATAATTCACCCCTCCACTTT
CASSLKTSYNSPLHF
>TRBJ2-5|TRBD2|TRBV2|13|NA
TGTGCCAGCAGCTGGACTAGACAAGAGACCCAGTACTTC
CASSWTRQETQYF
>TRBJ1-1|NA|TRBV18|15|few
TGTGCCAGCTCACCATCTCCCCTGGGGGGCCGAGGAGCTTTCTTT
CASSPSPLGGRGAFF
>TRBJ2-5|NA|TRBV18|14|once
TGTGCCAGCTCACCACCGGACTCACAAGAGACCCAGTACTTC
CASSPPDSQETQYF
>TRBJ2-7|NA|TRBV19|12|NA
TGTGCCAGTAGTATTTTCGGCTACGAGCAGTACTTC
CASSIFGYEQYF
>TRBJ1-4|NA|TRBV7-9|15|few
TGTGCCAGCACGCCCCCGACATCAACTAATGAAAAACTGTTTTTT
CASTPPTSTNEKLFF
>TRBJ2-2|NA|TRBV5-4|13|NA
TGTGCCAGCAGCCCCCCATCCACCGGGGAGCTGTTTTTT
CASSPPSTGELFF
>TRBJ1-2|NA|TRBV28|12|NA
TGTGCCAGCTCCGCCTCGGCGGGTGGCTACACCTTC
CASSASAGGYTF
>TRBJ2-5|TRBD1|TRBV5-1|16|NA
TGCGCCAGCAGCTTCGGGGGACAGGGAGGAAGAGAGACCCAGTACTTC
CASSFGGQGGRETQYF
>TRBJ2-1|NA|TRBV29-1|12|NA
TGCAGCGTAACAGTCTCCTACAATGAGCAGTTCTTC
CSVTVSYNEQFF
>TRBJ1-2|NA|TRBV7-2|16|NA
TGTGCCAGCAGCTTAGAGGGCTCCTCAGCTAACTATGGCTACACCTTC
CASSLEGSSANYGYTF
>TRBJ1-2|NA|TRBV30|13|NA
TGTGCCTGGAGTCCCCGACTTAACTATGGCTACACCTTC
CAWSPRLNYGYTF
>TRBJ2-2|NA|TRBV18|16|few
TGTGCCAGCTCACCAGCGGGACGGTGGTGGGTAGAGGAGCTGTTTTTT
CASSPAGRWWVEELFF
>TRBJ1-1|NA|TRBV5-1|13|NA
TGCGCCAGCAGCTTTAAGCCGACTGATGAAGCTTTCTTT
CASSFKPTDEAFF
>TRBJ2-5|NA|TRBV10-3|14|NA
TGTGCCATCAGCCTCGGAGCGATAGGGGAGACCCAGTACTTC
CAISLGAIGETQYF
>TRBJ2-1|TRBD1|TRBV30|16|NA
TGTGCCTGGAGTATTACTGGGACAGGGGCCAGCAATGAGCAGTTCTTC
CAWSITGTGASNEQFF
>TRBJ1-1|NA|TRBV2|11|NA
TGTGCCAGCAGTCCCTGGGCTGAAGCTTTCTTT
CASSPWAEAFF
>TRBJ2-5|NA|TRBV11-3|14|NA
TGTGCCAGCAGCCCCGGGGCCCCAGGGGAGACCCAGTACTTC
CASSPGAPGETQYF
>TRBJ1-1|TRBD1|TRBV10-3|15|NA
TGTGCCATCAGTCGGACAGGGACCGGGGGGACTGAAGCTTTCTTT
CAISRTGTGGTEAFF
>TRBJ1-6|NA|TRBV4-3|13|NA
TGCGCCAGCAGCCAAGATATGAATTCACCCCTCCACTTT
CASSQDMNSPLHF
>TRBJ2-7|NA|TRBV7-2|14|NA
TGTGCCAGCAGTCGGGACGGGGGACCCTACGAGCAGTACTTC
CASSRDGGPYEQYF
>TRBJ2-7|TRBD1|TRBV30|13|once
TGTGCCTGGAGTAACAGGGGGCTGGACGAGCAGTACTTC
CAWSNRGLDEQYF
>TRBJ2-1|TRBD2|TRBV14|14|NA
TGTGCCAGCAGGGCTAGCGGGGGCCACAATGAGCAGTTCTTC
CASRASGGHNEQFF
>TRBJ2-2|TRBD2|TRBV4-3|16|NA
TGCGCCAGCAGCCAGGGGGCCGGGACTAGCACCGGGGAGCTGTTTTTT
CASSQGAGTSTGELFF